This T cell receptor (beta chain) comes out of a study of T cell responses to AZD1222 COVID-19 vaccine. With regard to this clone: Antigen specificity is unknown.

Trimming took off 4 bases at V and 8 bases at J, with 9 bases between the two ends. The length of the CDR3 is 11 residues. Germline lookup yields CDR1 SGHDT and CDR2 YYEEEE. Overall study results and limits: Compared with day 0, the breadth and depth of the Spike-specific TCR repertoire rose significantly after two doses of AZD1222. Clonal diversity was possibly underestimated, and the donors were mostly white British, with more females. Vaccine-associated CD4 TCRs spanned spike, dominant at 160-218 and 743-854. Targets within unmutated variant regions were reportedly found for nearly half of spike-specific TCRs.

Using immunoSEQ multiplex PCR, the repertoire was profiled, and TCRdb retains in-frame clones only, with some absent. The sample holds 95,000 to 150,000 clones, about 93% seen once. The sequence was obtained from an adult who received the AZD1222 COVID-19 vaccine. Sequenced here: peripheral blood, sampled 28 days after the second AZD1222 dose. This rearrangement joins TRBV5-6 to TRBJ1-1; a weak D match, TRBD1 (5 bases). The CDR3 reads CASSREGEAFF. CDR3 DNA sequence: TGTGCCAGCAGCCGCGAGGGGGAAGCTTTCTTT.